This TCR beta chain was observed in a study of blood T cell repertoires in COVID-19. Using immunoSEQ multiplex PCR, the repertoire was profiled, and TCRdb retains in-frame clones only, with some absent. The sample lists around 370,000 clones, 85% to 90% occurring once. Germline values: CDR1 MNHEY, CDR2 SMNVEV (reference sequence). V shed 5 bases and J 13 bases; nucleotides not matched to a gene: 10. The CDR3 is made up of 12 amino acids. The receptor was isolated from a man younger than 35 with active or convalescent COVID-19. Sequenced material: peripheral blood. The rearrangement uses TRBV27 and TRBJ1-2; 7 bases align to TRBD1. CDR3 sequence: CASSPRTGPITF. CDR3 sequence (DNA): TGTGCCAGCAGTCCCCGGACAGGCCCCATCACCTTC.